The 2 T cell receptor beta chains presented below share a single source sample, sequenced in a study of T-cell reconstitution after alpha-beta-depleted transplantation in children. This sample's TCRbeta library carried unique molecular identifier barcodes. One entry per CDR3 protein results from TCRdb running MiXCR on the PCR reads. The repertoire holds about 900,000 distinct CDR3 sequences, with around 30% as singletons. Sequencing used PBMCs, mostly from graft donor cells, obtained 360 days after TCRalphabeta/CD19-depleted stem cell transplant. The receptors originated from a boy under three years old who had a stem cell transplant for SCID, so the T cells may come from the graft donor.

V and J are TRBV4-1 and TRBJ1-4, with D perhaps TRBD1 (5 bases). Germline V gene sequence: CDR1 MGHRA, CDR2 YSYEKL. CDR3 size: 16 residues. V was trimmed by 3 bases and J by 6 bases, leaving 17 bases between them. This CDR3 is CASSQFTGVGDEKLFF. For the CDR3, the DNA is TGCGCCAGCAGCCAGTTTACAGGCGTTGGAGATGAAAAACTGTTTTTT.

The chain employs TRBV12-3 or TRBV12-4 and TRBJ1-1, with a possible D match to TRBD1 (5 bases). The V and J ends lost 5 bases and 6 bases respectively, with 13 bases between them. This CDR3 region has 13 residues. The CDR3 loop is CASSRREGAEAFF. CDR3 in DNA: TGTGCCAGCAGTCGAAGGGAAGGGGCTGAAGCTTTCTTT.